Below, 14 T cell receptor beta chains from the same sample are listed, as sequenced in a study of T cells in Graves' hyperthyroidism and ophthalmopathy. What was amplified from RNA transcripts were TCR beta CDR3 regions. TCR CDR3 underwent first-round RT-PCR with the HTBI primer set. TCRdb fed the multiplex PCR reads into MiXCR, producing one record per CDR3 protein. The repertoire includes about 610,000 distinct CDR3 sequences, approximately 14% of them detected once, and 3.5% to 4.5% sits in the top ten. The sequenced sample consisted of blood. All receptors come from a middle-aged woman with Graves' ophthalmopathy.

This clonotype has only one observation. CDR3 protein: CSVSGGGNIQYF. As DNA, the CDR3 is TGCAGTGTTTCTGGTGGAGGGAACATTCAGTACTTC. This chain links TRBV20-1 with TRBJ2-4; tentatively, D is TRBD2 (6 bases). CDR3 length equals 12 residues. Trimming pared 7 bases from V and 7 bases from J, leaving 14 bases between. Germline V gene lookup returns CDR1 DFQATT and CDR2 SNEGSKA (reference sequence).

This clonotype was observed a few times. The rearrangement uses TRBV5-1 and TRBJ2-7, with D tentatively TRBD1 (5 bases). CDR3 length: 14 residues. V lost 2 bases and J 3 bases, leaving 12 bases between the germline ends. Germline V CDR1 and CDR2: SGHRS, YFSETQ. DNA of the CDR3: TGCGCCAGCAGCTTACCGGACAAGTACTACGAGCAGTACTTC. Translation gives CASSLPDKYYEQYF.

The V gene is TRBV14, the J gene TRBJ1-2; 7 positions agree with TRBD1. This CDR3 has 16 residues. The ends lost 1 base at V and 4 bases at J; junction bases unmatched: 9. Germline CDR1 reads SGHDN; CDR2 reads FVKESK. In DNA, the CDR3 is TGTGCCAGCAGCCAAGGACAGGGCCGACCCGTCTATGGCTACACCTTC. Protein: CASSQGQGRPVYGYTF. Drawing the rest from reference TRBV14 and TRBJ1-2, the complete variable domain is EAGVTQFPSHSVIEKGQTVTLRCDPISGHDNLYWYRRVMGKEIKFLLHFVKESKQDESGMPNNRFLAERTGGTYSTLKVQPAELEDSGVYFCASSQGQGRPVYGYTFGSGTRLTVV.

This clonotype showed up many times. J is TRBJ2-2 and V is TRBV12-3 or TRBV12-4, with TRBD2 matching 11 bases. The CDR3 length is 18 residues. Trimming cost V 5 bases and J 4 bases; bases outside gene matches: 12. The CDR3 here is CASSLLSGRAFFTGELFF. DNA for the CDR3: TGTGCCAGCAGTCTCCTTAGCGGGAGGGCCTTTTTCACCGGGGAGCTGTTTTTT.

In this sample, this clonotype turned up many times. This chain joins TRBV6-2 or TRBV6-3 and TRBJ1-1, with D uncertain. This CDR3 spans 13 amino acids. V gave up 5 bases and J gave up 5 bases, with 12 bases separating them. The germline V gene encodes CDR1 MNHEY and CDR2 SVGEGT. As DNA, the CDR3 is TGTGCCAGCAGTCACCCGACGGGAACTGAAGCTTTCTTT. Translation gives CASSHPTGTEAFF.

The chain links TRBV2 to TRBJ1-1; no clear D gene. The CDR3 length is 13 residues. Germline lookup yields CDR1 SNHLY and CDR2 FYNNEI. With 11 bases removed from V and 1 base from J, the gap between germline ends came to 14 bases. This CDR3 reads CAGGPHGNTEAFF. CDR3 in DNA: TGTGCCGGCGGCCCACACGGGAACACTGAAGCTTTCTTT.

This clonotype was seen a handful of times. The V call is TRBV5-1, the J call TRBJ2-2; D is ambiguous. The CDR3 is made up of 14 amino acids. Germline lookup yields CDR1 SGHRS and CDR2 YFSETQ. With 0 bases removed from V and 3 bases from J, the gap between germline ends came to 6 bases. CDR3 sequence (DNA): TGCGCCAGCAGCTTGGTAGTGTACACCGGGGAGCTGTTTTTT. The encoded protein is CASSLVVYTGELFF.

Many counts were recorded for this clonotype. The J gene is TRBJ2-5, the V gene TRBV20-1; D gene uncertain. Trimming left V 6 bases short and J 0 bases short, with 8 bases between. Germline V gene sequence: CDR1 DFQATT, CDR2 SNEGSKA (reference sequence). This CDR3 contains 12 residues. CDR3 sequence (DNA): TGCAGTGCACCAGAGTACCAAGAGACCCAGTACTTC. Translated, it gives CSAPEYQETQYF.

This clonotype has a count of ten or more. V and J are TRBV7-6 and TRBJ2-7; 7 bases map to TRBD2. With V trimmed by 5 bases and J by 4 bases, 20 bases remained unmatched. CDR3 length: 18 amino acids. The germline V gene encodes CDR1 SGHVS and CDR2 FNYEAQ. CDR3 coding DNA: TGTGCCAGCAGCCCCTCGCAGTTATCCGGGACTAAGGGGTACGAGCAGTACTTC. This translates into CASSPSQLSGTKGYEQYF.

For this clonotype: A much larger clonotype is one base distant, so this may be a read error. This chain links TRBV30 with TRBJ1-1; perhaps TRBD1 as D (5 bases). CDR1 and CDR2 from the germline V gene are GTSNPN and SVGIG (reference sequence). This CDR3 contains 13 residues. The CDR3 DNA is TGTGCCTGGAGTGTGGAGGGGTACACTGAAACTTTCTTT. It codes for CAWSVEGYTETFF.

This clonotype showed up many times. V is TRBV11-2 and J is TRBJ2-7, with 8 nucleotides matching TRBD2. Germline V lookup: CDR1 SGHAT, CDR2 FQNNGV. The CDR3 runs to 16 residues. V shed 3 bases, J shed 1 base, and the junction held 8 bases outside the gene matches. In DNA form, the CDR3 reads TGTGCCAGCAGCTTCACCGGTGGGACTAGATCCTACGAGCAGTACTTC. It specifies CASSFTGGTRSYEQYF.

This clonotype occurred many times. The CDR3 protein is CASSTPLGPETQYF. In nucleotides, the CDR3 is TGTGCCAGCAGCACCCCCCTTGGGCCAGAGACCCAGTACTTC. The rearrangement links TRBV14 to TRBJ2-5, with D unclear. The CDR3 is made up of 14 amino acids. CDR1 SGHDN and CDR2 FVKESK come from the germline V gene. V gave up 5 bases and J gave up 4 bases, with 14 bases separating them.

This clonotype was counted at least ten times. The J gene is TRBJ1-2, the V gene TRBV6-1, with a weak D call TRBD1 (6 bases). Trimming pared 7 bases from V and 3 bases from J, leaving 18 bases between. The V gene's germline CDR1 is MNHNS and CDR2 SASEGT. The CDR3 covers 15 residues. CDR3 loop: CASTGGERGDYGYTF. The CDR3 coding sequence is TGTGCCAGCACGGGAGGGGAAAGGGGGGACTATGGCTACACCTTC.

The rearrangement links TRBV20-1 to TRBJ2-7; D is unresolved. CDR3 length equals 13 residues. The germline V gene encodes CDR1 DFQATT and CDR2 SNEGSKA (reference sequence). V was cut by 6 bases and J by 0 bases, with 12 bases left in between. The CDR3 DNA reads TGCAGTGCCCCGGCTGTCATCTCCTACGAGCAGTACTTC. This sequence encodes CSAPAVISYEQYF.